This T cell receptor (beta chain) appears in the sequencing data of a study of graft-versus-host responses after intestinal transplantation (dated by TCRdb to the early 2020s). In terms of the full investigation: Recipients received multivisceral, liver-intestinal, or isolated intestinal transplants. A peak of at least 4% donor T cells among recipient peripheral blood mononuclear cells was the definition used for donor T cell macrochimerism. Instead of going to the commercial service, samples from a few later patients were sequenced in-house on an Illumina MiSeq and processed with MiXCR. After intestinal transplantation, graft-versus-host and host-versus-graft alloreactive T cell clones in the graft, circulation and bone marrow were tracked using bulk TCR-beta CDR3 sequencing. To identify alloreactive clones, pre-transplant mixed lymphocyte reaction products were sequenced and compared with unstimulated pre-transplant donor and recipient T cells. The cohort enrolled around 23 intestinal transplant recipients including one retransplant, and a few patients lacking pretransplant specimens were excluded. Every recipient was given anti-thymocyte globulin induction, then maintenance tacrolimus and steroids for roughly three years.

The investigation overall reported the following: The conclusions were limited by the relatively low number and heterogeneity of the intestinal transplant patients. GvH clones were detected in recipient bone marrow, and some appeared earlier in ileal mucosa or blood, consistent with an intestinal mucosal origin. In the allografts of patients with donor T cell macrochimerism, GvH to HvG T cell clonal ratios were high. Peak levels of circulating GvH clones were associated with declines in HvG clones early after transplant.

Blood samples were collected up to 4 times in the first month after transplant and then at least monthly when available. Only one count was recorded for this clone. What this receptor recognizes is not known. Base-call qualities are not available, and no considerably larger clone is one nucleotide away. Relative to germline, V is 1 base shorter and J is 4 bases shorter, with 13 bases between their ends. The CDR3 covers 15 residues, taking in both the cysteine and the phenylalanine. Kept here is only the CDR3 DNA, which spans 45 bases and is read in frame from base 1. The germline V gene (reference sequence) yields MNHEY for CDR1 and SMNVEV for CDR2. Libraries were built with the immunoSEQ multiplex PCR assay. Adaptive Biotechnologies carried out high-throughput TCR-beta CDR3 sequencing of genomic DNA for most patients. In the authors' own workflow: TCR sequencing data were retrieved from Adaptive's ImmunoSEQ software for around 20 patients, whereas three other patients were processed with MiXCR and VDJtools. CDR3 nucleotide sequences shared between donor and recipient were removed because the origin of such sequences could not be assigned. At least 2-fold expansion over unstimulated cells and a minimum CFSE-low frequency of 0.002% (template counts) or 0.001% (read counts) were required for clones to be classified as alloreactive. A clone was considered mappable if detected in the sequenced pre-transplant spleen, lymph node, or MLR CFSE-low populations of the donor or recipient. Cumulative frequency of alloreactive clones was calculated as a percentage of all sequences weighted by copy number. Entries here come from immuneACCESS through TCRdb and include only in-frame sequences with V and J called. Some clones fail to appear in such tables; in the studies checked, an unresolved V gene covers under half of the shortfall, and the cause of the remainder is unknown. Clonal size and the V and J genes are those of that table, whereas D and trimming came from the DNA. For this sample the table gives roughly 12,000 clones, of which roughly 84% were detected only once. Of the sample, over 8.5% is held by the ten largest clones.

The V gene is TRBV27 and the J gene is TRBJ1-2, and possibly TRBD1, on 5 matching bases. This TCR was recovered from a human patient who received an intestinal transplant, so some T cells may come from the graft donor. Sequenced here: PBMCs, sampled about 300 days after intestinal transplant. For the CDR3, the sequence is CASSLWSGQFYGYTF. In nucleotide form, the sequence is TGTGCCAGCAGTTTATGGTCAGGGCAGTTCTATGGCTACACCTTC.